Shown below are 19 T cell receptor beta chains from a single sample sequenced in a study of T cells after yellow fever vaccination. MiXCR, applied by TCRdb to the 5' RACE reads, yields one record per CDR3 protein. The sample yields about 300,000 distinct CDR3 sequences, around 7% seen once. Sequencing used PBMCs, obtained approximately 40 days after the first yellow fever vaccination. These receptors came from a young man who received the YFV17D yellow fever vaccine.

This clonotype was counted between two and nine times. This sequence joins TRBV15 and TRBJ2-1; the match to TRBD2 covers 8 bases. Trimming took 0 bases from V and 6 from J; bases not matched to a gene: 10. The CDR3 is 17 amino acids. Germline-derived CDR1 and CDR2 are LNHNV and YYDKDF (reference sequence). CDR3 protein: CATSRDPWGAGVNEQFF. The CDR3 DNA reads TGTGCCACCAGCAGAGACCCCTGGGGAGCGGGGGTCAATGAGCAGTTCTTC.

This clonotype has just a few counts. The chain recombines TRBV5-1 with TRBJ2-3, with 9 positions matching TRBD2. The CDR3 runs 15 residues. Germline CDR1 and CDR2: SGHRS and YFSETQ. With V trimmed by 2 bases and J by 2 bases, 3 bases remained unmatched. The CDR3: CASSFLAGVTDTQYF. DNA of the CDR3: TGCGCCAGCAGCTTTTTAGCGGGGGTCACAGATACGCAGTATTTT.

V usage is TRBV6-5 and J usage is TRBJ2-5; D is perhaps TRBD1 (5 bases). This CDR3 is 16 amino acids long. V was shortened by 2 bases and J by 5 bases, with 18 bases between the two germline ends. The germline V gene encodes CDR1 MNHEY and CDR2 SVGAGI. This CDR3 is CASSYEAGPLRETQYF. The CDR3 nucleotides are TGTGCCAGCAGTTACGAGGCAGGGCCATTACGTGAGACCCAGTACTTC.

The rearrangement joins TRBV7-9 to TRBJ2-3; unclear D gene. Trimming shortened V by 3 bases and J by 6 bases, and 7 bases separated the two germline ends. CDR3 length: 12 residues. CDR1 is SEHNR and CDR2 is FQNEAQ in the germline V gene (reference sequence). CDR3 DNA sequence: TGTGCCAGCAGCTTTAGTTCCGATACGCAGTATTTT. Protein product: CASSFSSDTQYF.

There are many counts of this clonotype. V is TRBV7-2 and J is TRBJ2-1; D unresolved. V gave up 6 bases and J gave up 7 bases, with 10 bases separating them. Germline V gene sequence: CDR1 SGHTA, CDR2 FQGNSA. This CDR3 contains 12 residues. CDR3 sequence reads: CASSLGLNEQFF. The CDR3 DNA is TGTGCCAGCAGTTTGGGATTAAATGAGCAGTTCTTC.

This clonotype was recorded at least ten times. The genes are TRBV29-1 and TRBJ2-1; D might be TRBD1 (6 bases). The CDR3 loop spans 11 amino acids. Germline assignment: CDR1 SQVTM and CDR2 ANQGSEA. Trimming shortened V by 5 bases and J by 5 bases, and 7 bases separated the two germline ends. CDR3 loop: CSVHRDNEQFF. The CDR3 DNA is TGCAGCGTTCACAGGGACAATGAGCAGTTCTTC.

The chain uses TRBV7-9 and TRBJ2-2; D gene uncertain. The CDR3 contains 17 residues. With 1 base removed from V and 0 bases from J, the gap between germline ends came to 12 bases. CDR1 and CDR2 (germline): SEHNR, FQNEAQ (reference sequence). CDR3 sequence reads: CASSLVGRNTNTGELFF. CDR3 coding DNA: TGTGCCAGCAGCTTAGTAGGCAGAAACACGAACACCGGGGAGCTGTTTTTT.

This clonotype has a count of ten or more. The chain combines TRBV19 with TRBJ1-1; no reliable D call. V lost 5 bases to trimming and J lost 4 bases, with 11 bases between them. The CDR3 has 13 residues. Germline CDR1 reads LNHDA; CDR2 reads SQIVND (reference sequence). CDR3 sequence reads: CASSYAGGTEAFF. CDR3 DNA: TGTGCCAGTAGTTACGCAGGAGGCACTGAAGCTTTCTTT.

In this sample, this clonotype turned up many times. V is TRBV20-1 and J is TRBJ2-3, with 8 nucleotides matching TRBD1. The V segment lost 5 bases and the J segment 4 bases; nucleotides outside the gene matches: 5. CDR3 length: 13 residues. The germline gives CDR1 DFQATT, CDR2 SNEGSKA (reference sequence). Here the CDR3 DNA reads TGCAGTGCTCCCGCAGGGGGCCCAGATACGCAGTATTTT. This gives the protein CSAPAGGPDTQYF.

This clonotype was picked up a small number of times. The chain combines TRBV7-6 with TRBJ1-5; D might be TRBD1 (6 bases). The germline V gene has CDR1 SGHVS and CDR2 FNYEAQ. Deletions cut 2 bases from V and 3 bases from J, with 11 bases between. The CDR3 has 15 residues. The CDR3 here is CASSLQSGVNQPQHF. The CDR3, as DNA: TGTGCCAGCAGCTTACAATCAGGGGTCAATCAGCCCCAGCATTTT.

This chain uses TRBV11-1 with TRBJ2-2; maybe TRBD1 (6 bases). The CDR3 contains 15 residues. Trimming pared 1 base from V and 4 bases from J, leaving 10 bases between. In germline, CDR1 is SGHAT, CDR2 FQDESV (reference sequence). The CDR3 sequence: CASSLVKGVTGELFF. DNA of the CDR3: TGTGCCAGCAGCTTAGTTAAGGGGGTCACCGGGGAGCTGTTTTTT.

A few counts support this clonotype. The gene calls are TRBV6-2 or TRBV6-3 and TRBJ2-7; D is possibly TRBD2 (7 bases). V was clipped by 5 bases and J by 6 bases, with 11 bases between them. The CDR3 spans 12 residues. CDR1 is MNHEY and CDR2 is SVGEGT in the germline V gene. The CDR3 here is CASSLGGAEQYV. CDR3 nucleotide sequence: TGTGCCAGCAGTCTTGGGGGGGCCGAGCAGTACGTC.

The chain has TRBV7-2 and TRBJ2-3; D is perhaps TRBD1 or TRBD2 (5 bases each). The V end was cut by 1 base, the J end by 4 bases, with 12 bases between. The CDR3 consists of 15 residues. CDR1 and CDR2 from the germline V gene are SGHTA and FQGNSA. The CDR3 DNA sequence: TGTGCCAGCAGCTTAGGGGGGACCGCAGCAGATACGCAGTATTTT. It yields the protein CASSLGGTAADTQYF.

This clonotype showed up just a few times. The chain carries TRBV19 and TRBJ2-1; 8 positions match TRBD1. Looked up from germline, CDR1 is LNHDA and CDR2 is SQIVND (reference sequence). The CDR3 has 12 residues. The V segment lost 6 bases and the J segment 10 bases; nucleotides outside the gene matches: 5. CDR3 nucleotides: TGTGCCAGTAGGGACAGGGAAACGGAGCAGTTCTTC. It translates to CASRDRETEQFF.

V usage is TRBV11-2 and J usage is TRBJ2-5, with 13 bases aligning to TRBD2. Germline V gives CDR1 SGHAT, CDR2 FQNNGV. Trimming at V came to 1 base and at J to 4 bases, leaving 3 bases not matched to a gene. The CDR3 runs to 16 residues. The CDR3 protein is CASSLVLAGGRETQYF. The CDR3 DNA reads TGTGCCAGCAGCTTAGTACTAGCGGGGGGGCGAGAGACCCAGTACTTC.

There are many counts of this clonotype. The CDR3 protein is CASSEALASGANVLTF. DNA for the CDR3: TGTGCCAGCAGTGAAGCGCTCGCGTCTGGGGCCAACGTCCTGACTTTC. The V gene is TRBV2, the J gene TRBJ2-6; D gene ambiguous. Trimming shortened V by 0 bases and J by 1 base, and 7 bases separated the two germline ends. Per the germline V gene, CDR1 is SNHLY and CDR2 is FYNNEI. The CDR3 runs 16 residues.

This chain links TRBV9 with TRBJ2-3; no clear D gene. Germline-derived CDR1 and CDR2 are SGDLS and YYNGEE. CDR3 length equals 12 residues. Deletions cut 3 bases from V and 3 bases from J, with 5 bases between. CDR3 DNA: TGTGCCAGCAGCGACCCTACAGATACGCAGTATTTT. It encodes CASSDPTDTQYF.

There are many counts of this clonotype. The gene calls are TRBV5-4 and TRBJ1-4, with D tentatively TRBD1 (6 bases). The CDR3 totals 14 residues. The germline gives CDR1 SGHNT, CDR2 YYREEE (reference sequence). V dropped 2 bases and J dropped 8 bases, with 13 bases sitting between them. The CDR3 sequence: CASSLQGAEEKLFF. The CDR3 coding sequence is TGTGCCAGCAGCTTACAGGGCGCGGAGGAAAAACTGTTTTTT.

Only a few counts were recorded for this clonotype. The chain has TRBV19 and TRBJ2-1, with D tentatively TRBD1 or TRBD2 (5 bases each). The CDR3 spans 13 residues. Germline CDR1 reads LNHDA; CDR2 reads SQIVND (reference sequence). V was pared by 5 bases and J by 10 bases, with 15 bases between. CDR3: CASSRGVGDEQFF. The CDR3 bases are TGTGCCAGTAGTCGTGGGGTAGGGGACGAGCAGTTCTTC.